Sequencing of this TCR beta chain was carried out in a study of blood T cell repertoires in COVID-19. At the level of the study: The origin of the acute and convalescent COVID-19 samples was the United States, Italy and Spain. PBMCs, B-cell-depleted T cells, or T cells were the source of the cDNA or gDNA that made up the material.

Trimming took off 7 bases at V and 0 bases at J, with 13 bases between the two ends. Germline CDR1 SGDLS, CDR2 YYNGEE. The CDR3 covers 14 residues. This clone was counted a few times. Per the original methods: Nucleated cell number was recorded as an estimate derived from reference gene primer amplification. Produced via immunoSEQ multiplex PCR; TCRdb's table is partial and in-frame only. V, J and clone size derive from that table, while D and trimming were established from the DNA sequence. The table lists 260,000 or so clones, roughly four fifths of them singletons. The V call is TRBV9, the J call TRBJ1-2, with a tentative D call TRBD1 (6 bases). The receptor was isolated from a woman aged 70-85 years with acute or convalescent COVID-19. The sequenced sample consisted of peripheral blood. The CDR3 region has the DNA TGTGCCAGCCAAGAGACAGGATCTAACTATGGCTACACCTTC. This gives the protein CASQETGSNYGYTF.